These T cell receptor beta chains were read from a single sample in a study of blood T cell repertoires in COVID-19. Repertoires were generated with immunoSEQ multiplex PCR, while TCRdb's copy carries only in-frame clones and drops some. The data show fewer than 150,000 clones, approximately 79% seen once. The sequencing input was peripheral blood. Receptors were obtained from a man aged 50-59 years with acute or convalescent COVID-19. Each CDR3 is given with its conserved first and last residue. Fields, in order: clone size, D gene, J gene, V gene, CDR3 length, CDR3 DNA, CDR3 protein. The D gene is left open where the match is weak. Rows give clone size only sometimes, using once, few, many, or a class for an expanded clone.

>once|TRBD1|TRBJ1-1|TRBV28|16
TGTGCCAGCAGTTTCAGGGGGCGCGGGGTAGACACTGAAGCTTTCTTT
CASSFRGRGVDTEAFF
>.|TRBD2|TRBJ2-2|TRBV3-1/TRBV3-2|16
TGTGCCAGCAGCCTAGGTCTTAGCGGGAAGGGCGGGGAGCTGTTTTTT
CASSLGLSGKGGELFF
>.|.|TRBJ1-6|TRBV6-1|14
TGTGCCAGCAGTGACGCCCCGAACGAGTCACCCCTCCACTTT
CASSDAPNESPLHF
>few|TRBD2|TRBJ2-1|TRBV6-6|15
TGTGCCAGCAGTTCACTAGCGGGGGGGAAGAATGAGCAGTTCTTC
CASSSLAGGKNEQFF
>.|.|TRBJ2-5|TRBV7-3|13
TGTGCCAGCAGCTTAGAGGAACGGGAGACCCAGTACTTC
CASSLEERETQYF
>.|TRBD1|TRBJ1-4|TRBV7-8|15
TGTGCCAGCAGCCCTCGGACAGGAGAAAATGAAAAACTGTTTTTT
CASSPRTGENEKLFF
>.|.|TRBJ2-6|TRBV10-3|16
TGTGCCATCGCGGCAGTTACACCCTCTGGGGCCAACGTCCTGACTTTC
CAIAAVTPSGANVLTF
>.|.|TRBJ2-2|TRBV18|14
TGTGCCAGCTCGCAGGACAGCCCCACCGGGGAGCTGTTTTTT
CASSQDSPTGELFF
>.|TRBD2|TRBJ2-7|TRBV6-6|15
TGTGCCAGCAGTTATCAGCGGGGGGCATCCTACGAGCAGTACTTC
CASSYQRGASYEQYF
>.|.|TRBJ2-2|TRBV6-6|17
TGTGCCAGCAGTCCGCTGCGGGGTGGGAGTAACACCGGGGAGCTGTTTTTT
CASSPLRGGSNTGELFF
>few|TRBD1|TRBJ2-7|TRBV29-1|16
TGCAGCGTTGAGTCCCGGGACAGGGGCCTCTCCTACGAGCAGTACTTC
CSVESRDRGLSYEQYF
>.|TRBD1|TRBJ1-2|TRBV5-5|14
TGTGCCAGCAGCGCCGGACAGGCTAACTATGGCTACACCTTC
CASSAGQANYGYTF
>.|TRBD1|TRBJ2-1|TRBV19|17
TGTGCCAGTAGTAGCCGGGACAGTAATCTGGCCTACAATGAGCAGTTCTTC
CASSSRDSNLAYNEQFF
>.|.|TRBJ2-1|TRBV10-1|15
TGCGCCAGCAGTCTTCTTGCCCAGGGGAACAATGAGCAGTTCTTC
CASSLLAQGNNEQFF
>.|.|TRBJ1-2|TRBV15|14
TGTGCCACCAGCAGAGGGGGAGGTGCCTATGGCTACACCTTC
CATSRGGGAYGYTF
>.|TRBD2|TRBJ2-5|TRBV4-1|17
TGCGCCAGCAGCCAAGATCGGATAGCGGGGGGGGTAGAGACCCAGTACTTC
CASSQDRIAGGVETQYF
>.|TRBD2|TRBJ2-7|TRBV7-2|14
TGTGCCAGCAGCCAGCGGGGGGCCGCCTACGAGCAGTACTTC
CASSQRGAAYEQYF